The 32 T cell receptor beta chains in this list originate from one sample, sequenced in a study of cytomegalovirus exposure and HLA in healthy donors. This PCR relied on a set of 60 Vbeta primers and 13 Jbeta primers. The repertoire was sequenced with immunoSEQ multiplex PCR; TCRdb's copy has only in-frame clones and lacks some. This sample has tens of thousands of clones, with roughly 77% found just once. The material sequenced was PBMCs. These receptor sequences come from a man in his forties or fifties in good health and CMV-seronegative.

V usage is TRBV5-1 and J usage is TRBJ1-4, with 7 bases matching TRBD1. J lost 4 bases, V lost 4 bases, and 10 bases had no gene match. This CDR3 has 16 residues. Germline-derived CDR1 and CDR2 are SGHRS and YFSETQ. The CDR3 spells CASSVGTAKFNEKLFF. CDR3 DNA: TGCGCCAGCAGCGTTGGGACAGCGAAATTTAATGAAAAACTGTTTTTT.

The chain recombines TRBV28 with TRBJ1-5; 8 positions agree with TRBD1. This CDR3 is built from 14 residues. With V trimmed by 10 bases and J by 1 base, 6 bases remained unmatched. The germline V gene has CDR1 MDHEN and CDR2 SYDVKM. The CDR3 spells CATKQGVSNQPQHF. CDR3 nucleotide sequence: TGTGCCACAAAACAGGGGGTGAGCAATCAGCCCCAGCATTTT.

The V call is TRBV5-6, the J call TRBJ1-2; D is ambiguous. Per the germline V gene, CDR1 is SGHDT and CDR2 is YYEEEE. Trimming removed 1 base at V and 2 bases at J, with 9 bases between. This CDR3 contains 14 residues. The CDR3 coding sequence is TGTGCCAGCAGCTTGAGCGGGCCCAACTATGGCTACACCTTC. Translation gives CASSLSGPNYGYTF.

This sequence joins TRBV12-5 and TRBJ2-7; 10 nucleotides align to TRBD1. Per germline, CDR1 LGHNT and CDR2 FRNRAP. The CDR3 totals 13 residues. The trim removed 5 bases at V and 6 bases at J, leaving 4 bases unmatched. CDR3 DNA: TGTGCTAGTGGTCTGACAGGGGGCTCCGAGCAGTACTTC. Translating it yields CASGLTGGSEQYF.

This clone is categorized as medium-sized. The J gene is TRBJ2-5, the V gene TRBV21-1; no DNA check was done on the table's D call, TRBD1. TRBV21-1 is a recognized pseudogene. CDR3 length equals 18 residues. CDR3 sequence reads: CASSKGIGTGGDPETQYF. The CDR3, as DNA: TGTGCCAGCAGCAAAGGCATAGGAACAGGGGGCGACCCAGAGACCCAGTACTTC.

The V call is TRBV10-3, the J call TRBJ2-4; TRBD1 might be the D (6 bases). Germline V CDR1 and CDR2: ENHRY, SYGVKD. This CDR3 has 13 amino acids. The V gene lost 6 bases and the J gene lost 3 bases, with 9 bases spanning the gap. CDR3 sequence reads: CAIRPGDKNIQYF. The DNA of the CDR3 is TGTGCCATCAGGCCAGGGGACAAAAACATTCAGTACTTC.

This clone was found a few times. This sequence joins TRBV5-1 and TRBJ2-7, with 7 bases that match TRBD2. The CDR3 runs 12 residues. The germline V gene encodes CDR1 SGHRS and CDR2 YFSETQ. V lost 0 bases and J lost 11; bases outside the gene matches: 5. This CDR3 reads CASSLAGRGEYF. The CDR3 DNA follows: TGCGCCAGCAGCTTGGCCGGACGGGGGGAGTACTTC.

This sequence joins TRBV7-9 and TRBJ1-6; the match to TRBD1 covers 7 bases. CDR3 length: 16 residues. With 7 bases clipped from V and 5 bases from J, the junction kept 11 bases outside the gene matches. From germline, CDR1 is SEHNR and CDR2 FQNEAQ (reference sequence). CDR3 DNA: TGTGCCAGCACGGGGACAGAGCTTTTGCATAATTCACCCCTCCACTTT. Amino acids: CASTGTELLHNSPLHF. The full variable domain, in which reference TRBV7-9 and TRBJ1-6 provide the parts outside the CDR3, is DTGVSQNPRHKITKRGQNVTFRCDPISEHNRLYWYRQTLGQGPEFLTYFQNEAQLEKSRLLSDRFSAERPKGSFSTLEIQRTEQGDSAMYLCASTGTELLHNSPLHFGNGTRLTVT.

The genes are TRBV27 and TRBJ2-7; D is possibly TRBD1 (6 bases). Trimming shortened V by 5 bases and J by 2 bases, and 13 bases separated the two germline ends. Germline CDR1 reads MNHEY; CDR2 reads SMNVEV (reference sequence). The CDR3 is 14 amino acids. The CDR3 loop is CASSPRDITYEQYF. The CDR3 DNA follows: TGTGCCAGCAGTCCACGGGACATTACCTACGAGCAGTACTTC.

CDR3 nucleotide sequence: TGTGCCAGCAGTCCCACGGGACGGGGGGACACTGAAGCTTTCTTT. Encoded protein: CASSPTGRGDTEAFF. The chain combines TRBV27 with TRBJ1-1; the D gene is possibly TRBD1 (5 bases). V was clipped by 5 bases and J by 3 bases, with 16 bases between them. Per germline, CDR1 MNHEY and CDR2 SMNVEV (reference sequence). The CDR3 spans 15 residues.

The CDR3 DNA follows: TGTGCCAGCAGCGCCACGCGGCAGGGGAATAATTCACCCCTCCACTTT. Protein sequence: CASSATRQGNNSPLHF. This rearrangement joins TRBV9 to TRBJ1-6, with D perhaps TRBD1 (6 bases). Germline CDR1 is SGDLS and CDR2 is YYNGEE. V lost 3 bases and J lost 5, with 15 bases in between. The CDR3 is 16 residues long. Complete variable domain (other parts from reference TRBV9 and TRBJ1-6): DSGVTQTPKHLITATGQRVTLRCSPRSGDLSVYWYQQSLDQGLQFLIQYYNGEERAKGNILERFSAQQFPDLHSELNLSSLELGDSALYFCASSATRQGNNSPLHFGNGTRLTVT.

This clone was seen a few times. The chain carries TRBV5-4 and TRBJ2-3; D is ambiguous. Germline CDR1 is SGHNT and CDR2 is YYREEE (reference sequence). The CDR3 covers 15 residues. The V end was cut by 4 bases, the J end by 6 bases, with 18 bases between. The chain's CDR3 is CASSTPGSFTDTQYF. The DNA for the CDR3 is TGTGCCAGCAGCACCCCCGGGTCTTTTACTGATACGCAGTATTTT.

The chain recombines TRBV27 with TRBJ2-7, with 7 positions matching TRBD2. After removal of 8 bases from V and 0 bases from J, the junction contained 4 bases not matched to a gene. The germline gives CDR1 MNHEY, CDR2 SMNVEV (reference sequence). The CDR3 consists of 13 residues. The CDR3 protein is CASRGDYSYEQYF. DNA of the CDR3: TGTGCCAGCCGGGGGGACTACTCCTACGAGCAGTACTTC.

There are a few counts of this clone. The genes are TRBV25-1 and TRBJ1-6; TRBD1 might be the D (5 bases). Trimming removed 1 base from V and 2 bases from J, with 12 bases in between. In germline, CDR1 is MGHDK, CDR2 SYGVNS. The CDR3 has 17 residues. The CDR3 sequence: CASSEFGASTYNSPLHF. CDR3 coding DNA: TGTGCCAGCAGTGAATTTGGGGCCAGCACCTATAATTCACCCCTCCACTTT. The full variable domain, with the rest looked up from reference TRBV25-1 and TRBJ1-6, is EADIYQTPRYLVIGTGKKITLECSQTMGHDKMYWYQQDPGMELHLIHYSYGVNSTEKGDLSSESTVSRIRTEHFPLTLESARPSHTSQYLCASSEFGASTYNSPLHFGNGTRLTVT.

The CDR3 nucleotides read TGTGCCAGCAGTTTTAGCGGGAGTGCAGATACGCAGTATTTT. Its protein is CASSFSGSADTQYF. This rearrangement joins TRBV2 to TRBJ2-3, with 9 bases aligning to TRBD2. Germline V gene data show CDR1 as SNHLY and CDR2 as FYNNEI. The ends lost 5 bases at V and 4 bases at J; junction bases unmatched: 4. The CDR3 totals 14 residues.

The chain links TRBV7-3 to TRBJ2-2; D perhaps matches TRBD1 (6 bases). V lost 0 bases and J 6 bases, leaving 8 bases between the germline ends. This CDR3 has 14 amino acids. From germline, CDR1 is SGHTA and CDR2 FQGTGA. This CDR3 is CASSLTGGAGELFF. The CDR3 region has the DNA TGTGCCAGCAGCTTAACAGGGGGAGCCGGGGAGCTGTTTTTT.

This clone has only one observation. At one end the junction does not follow the germline gene, possibly because of a read error. The rearrangement uses TRBV28 and TRBJ2-1, with TRBD2 as a possible D gene (7 bases). Germline V CDR1 and CDR2: MDHEN, SYDVKM. CDR3 length: 13 amino acids. The CDR3 bases are TGTGCCAGCAGTTTATCAGGGGCGGGGGCAGGTATCTTC. Translation: CASSLSGAGAGIF.

This CDR3 reads CASSLGRGELFF. As DNA, the CDR3 is TGTGCCAGCAGCTTAGGCAGGGGGGAGCTGTTTTTT. The chain employs TRBV7-2 and TRBJ2-2; D is unresolved. There are 12 residues in the CDR3. Deletions cut 1 base from V and 8 bases from J, with 5 bases between. Germline V gene sequence: CDR1 SGHTA, CDR2 FQGNSA.

This CDR3 is CSVDPEKTQYF. The CDR3 DNA sequence: TGCAGCGTTGACCCAGAAAAGACCCAGTACTTC. The genes are TRBV29-1 and TRBJ2-5, with D unclear. The CDR3 is 11 amino acids. With 3 bases removed from V and 6 bases from J, the gap between germline ends came to 8 bases. Looked up from germline, CDR1 is SQVTM and CDR2 is ANQGSEA. The full variable domain, completed using reference TRBV29-1 and TRBJ2-5, is SAVISQKPSRDICQRGTSLTIQCQVDSQVTMMFWYRQQPGQSLTLIATANQGSEATYESGFVIDKFPISRPNLTFSTLTVSNMSPEDSSIYLCSVDPEKTQYFGPGTRLLVL.

The chain couples TRBV7-9 to TRBJ2-1, with 12 bases fitting TRBD2. This CDR3 spans 17 amino acids. The V and J ends lost 4 bases and 0 bases, in that order; junction bases with no gene match: 4. Germline-derived CDR1 and CDR2 are SEHNR and FQNEAQ (reference sequence). The CDR3 nucleotides read TGTGCCAGCAGCTCACCGACTAGCGGGAGCTCCTACAATGAGCAGTTCTTC. Translation gives CASSSPTSGSSYNEQFF.

The V and J genes are TRBV6-5 and TRBJ1-6; 7 nucleotides match TRBD1. The J segment lost 7 bases and the V segment lost 0 bases, leaving 3 bases of the junction unmatched. Germline V gene sequence: CDR1 MNHEY, CDR2 SVGAGI. This CDR3 comprises 15 residues. The DNA of the CDR3 is TGTGCCAGCAGTTACTCGAGGGACAGAAATTCACCCCTCCACTTT. Amino acids: CASSYSRDRNSPLHF.

The chain employs TRBV6-5 and TRBJ1-5, with TRBD1 matching 8 bases. The CDR3 length is 15 residues. Germline values: CDR1 MNHEY, CDR2 SVGAGI. V dropped 5 bases and J dropped 7; count of bases not matched to a gene: 10. CDR3 sequence: CASSRTSSGGQPQHF. DNA of the CDR3: TGTGCCAGCAGTCGAACCTCGTCAGGGGGCCAGCCCCAGCATTTT.

The V call is TRBV9, the J call TRBJ2-7, with 9 bases lining up with TRBD1. From germline, CDR1 is SGDLS and CDR2 YYNGEE. The CDR3 loop spans 14 amino acids. The junction had 8 bases not matched to a gene; V was cut back by 3 bases and J by 7 bases. CDR3 amino acids: CASSGTGASWEQYF. Here the CDR3 DNA reads TGTGCCAGCAGCGGGACAGGGGCGTCGTGGGAGCAGTACTTC.

The chain combines TRBV4-1 with TRBJ1-6; a weak D match, TRBD1 (6 bases). CDR1 is MGHRA, CDR2 YSYEKL, per germline. V lost 3 bases, J lost 9 bases, and 18 bases lay in between. The CDR3 sequence is 16 residues long. Written as DNA, the CDR3 is TGCGCCAGCAGCCACCCCGGGAGGACAGTAGGTTCACCCCTCCACTTT. Its protein product is CASSHPGRTVGSPLHF.

The chain joins TRBV5-4 to TRBJ2-1, with TRBD2 matching over 7 bases. The germline V gene has CDR1 SGHNT and CDR2 YYREEE (reference sequence). The J segment lost 9 bases and the V segment lost 0 bases, leaving 6 bases of the junction unmatched. The CDR3 spans 14 residues. The CDR3 spells CASSLERGDSEQFF. The CDR3 DNA follows: TGTGCCAGCAGCTTGGAGCGGGGAGACTCTGAGCAGTTCTTC. Variable domain in full (rest from reference TRBV5-4 and TRBJ2-1): ETGVTQSPTHLIKTRGQQVTLRCSSQSGHNTVSWYQQALGQGPQFIFQYYREEENGRGNFPPRFSGLQFPNYSSELNVNALELDDSALYLCASSLERGDSEQFFGPGTRLTVL.

The rearrangement joins TRBV28 to TRBJ1-2, with TRBD1 identical over 10 bases. V was clipped by 5 bases and J by 4 bases; unmatched bases: 7. CDR1 is MDHEN, CDR2 SYDVKM, per germline. This CDR3 region has 15 residues. CDR3 region: CASSDLTGGGYGYTF. CDR3 DNA sequence: TGTGCCAGCAGTGACCTGACAGGGGGCGGCTATGGCTACACCTTC.

V usage is TRBV28 and J usage is TRBJ1-1, with D unclear. CDR3 size: 11 residues. In germline, CDR1 is MDHEN, CDR2 SYDVKM. V was pared by 3 bases and J by 5 bases, with 4 bases between. CDR3 DNA: TGTGCCAGCAGTTTGGAGACTGAAGCTTTCTTT. Its translation is CASSLETEAFF.

The chain uses TRBV11-2 and TRBJ2-5; D uncertain. In germline, CDR1 is SGHAT, CDR2 FQNNGV. The CDR3 contains 15 residues. Trimming removed 0 bases from V and 5 bases from J, with 13 bases in between. The CDR3 reads CASSLDLTLGETQYF. The CDR3 DNA reads as TGTGCCAGCAGCTTAGATTTGACTCTCGGCGAGACCCAGTACTTC.

The V and J genes are TRBV5-1 and TRBJ2-7; 9 bases align to TRBD1. Germline loops: CDR1 SGHRS, CDR2 YFSETQ. CDR3 size: 13 residues. V dropped 7 bases and J dropped 5; count of bases not matched to a gene: 7. CDR3 sequence reads: CASEPGQGHEQYF. The CDR3 DNA reads TGCGCCAGCGAACCGGGACAGGGCCACGAGCAGTACTTC. Looking up the rest from reference TRBV5-1 and TRBJ2-7 gives the full variable domain: KAGVTQTPRYLIKTRGQQVTLSCSPISGHRSVSWYQQTPGQGLQFLFEYFSETQRNKGNFPGRFSGRQFSNSRSEMNVSTLELGDSALYLCASEPGQGHEQYFGPGTRLTVT.

The rearrangement joins TRBV27 to TRBJ1-1; D may be TRBD1 (6 bases). V lost 4 bases, J lost 8 bases, and 26 bases lay in between. There are 17 residues in the CDR3. CDR1 is MNHEY, CDR2 SMNVEV, per germline (reference sequence). In DNA form, the CDR3 reads TGTGCCAGCAGTTCTACTTCTCTCTACGGGGGGGCGGAGGAAGCTTTCTTT. Protein product: CASSSTSLYGGAEEAFF.

This chain's CDR3 is CASSQTGVRDYGYTF. CDR3 nucleotides: TGTGCCAGCAGTCAAACAGGGGTTAGGGACTATGGCTACACCTTC. This chain joins TRBV7-9 and TRBJ1-2; 7 nucleotides match TRBD1. The V segment lost 6 bases and the J segment 3 bases; nucleotides outside the gene matches: 10. CDR1 and CDR2 from the germline V gene are SEHNR and FQNEAQ (reference sequence). The CDR3 spans 15 residues.

The chain employs TRBV4-1 and TRBJ1-5, with D unresolved. CDR3 size: 14 residues. Trimming pared 1 base from V and 3 bases from J, leaving 7 bases between. Germline V gene lookup returns CDR1 MGHRA and CDR2 YSYEKL. The CDR3, as DNA: TGCGCCAGCAGCCAAGGACGGGTCAATCAGCCCCAGCATTTT. Residues: CASSQGRVNQPQHF.